The TCR beta chain under discussion was sequenced for a study of CD8+ T cells in alopecia areata. Study-wide results and caveats: Among the top 100, expanded CD8+ clones were significantly decreased by tofacitinib, as was scalp clonality.

Treatment: oral pan-JAK inhibitor, 5-10 mg twice daily. In alopecia areata patients, both lesional scalp punch biopsies and peripheral blood were collected. This clone has a handful of counts. Antigen specificity is unknown. RNA was extracted and reverse transcribed into cDNA as the sequencing template. The method was immunoSEQ multiplex PCR; TCRdb's version includes in-frame clones alone and lacks a portion of them. The sample has roughly 120,000 clones, more than 40% seen once. V was cut by 8 bases and J by 0 bases, with 13 bases left in between. CDR3 length equals 14 residues. Germline values: CDR1 LNHDA, CDR2 SQIVND (reference sequence).

This chain uses TRBV19 with TRBJ1-1; no clear D. Sequencing used CD4+ T cells sorted from blood, obtained at week 4, from a patient treated with tofacitinib. The clonotype originates from a human donor with alopecia areata. CDR3 sequence: CASQSLTLNTEAFF. CDR3 DNA sequence: TGTGCCAGTCAATCTTTGACTCTGAACACTGAAGCTTTCTTT.